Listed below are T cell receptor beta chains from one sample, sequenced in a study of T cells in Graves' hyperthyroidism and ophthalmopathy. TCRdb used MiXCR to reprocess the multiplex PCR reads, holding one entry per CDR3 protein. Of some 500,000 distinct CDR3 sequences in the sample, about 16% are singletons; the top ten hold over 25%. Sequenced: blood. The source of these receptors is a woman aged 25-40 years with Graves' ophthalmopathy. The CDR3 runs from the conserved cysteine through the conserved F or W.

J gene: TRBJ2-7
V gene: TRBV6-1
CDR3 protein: CAARKNLIQYEQYF

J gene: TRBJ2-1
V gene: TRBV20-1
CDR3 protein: CSARSSVTYNEQFF

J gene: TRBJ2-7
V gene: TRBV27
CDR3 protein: CASSFGGPTYEQYF

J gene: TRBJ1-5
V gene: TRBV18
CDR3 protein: CASSPEGLGNQPQHF

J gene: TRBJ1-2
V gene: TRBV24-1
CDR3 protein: CAISKLGYGYTF

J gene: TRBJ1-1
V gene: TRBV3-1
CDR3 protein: CASSQVRGEAFF

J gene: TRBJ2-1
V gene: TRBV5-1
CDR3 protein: CASSFRDGSYNEQFF

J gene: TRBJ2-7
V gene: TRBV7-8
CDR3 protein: CASSLQGAPNEQYF

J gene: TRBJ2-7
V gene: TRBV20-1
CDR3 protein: CSAGSYEQYF

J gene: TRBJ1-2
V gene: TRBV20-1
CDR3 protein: CSAGGKANYGYTF

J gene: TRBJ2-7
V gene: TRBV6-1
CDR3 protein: CASSVGRGRRYEQYF

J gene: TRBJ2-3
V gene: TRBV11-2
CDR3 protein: CASSLEVASPDTQYF

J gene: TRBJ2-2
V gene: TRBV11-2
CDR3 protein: CASSRDREYTGELFF

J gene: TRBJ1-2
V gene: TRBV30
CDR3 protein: CAWSLGHGYTF

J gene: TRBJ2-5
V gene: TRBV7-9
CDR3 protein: CASSLGTAETQYF

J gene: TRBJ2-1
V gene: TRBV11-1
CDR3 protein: CASSFRGPLDEQFF

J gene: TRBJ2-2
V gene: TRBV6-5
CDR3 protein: CASSYFGNTGELFF

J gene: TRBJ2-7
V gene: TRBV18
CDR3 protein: CASSLSPGLTSHEQYF

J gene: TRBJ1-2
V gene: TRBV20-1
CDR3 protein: CSASKESGYGYTF

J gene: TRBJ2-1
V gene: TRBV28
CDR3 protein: CASSNHRGGDEQFF

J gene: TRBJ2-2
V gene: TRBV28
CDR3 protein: CAGSLWTIGGSGGELFF

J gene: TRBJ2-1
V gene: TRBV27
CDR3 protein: CASSSGQFADEQFF

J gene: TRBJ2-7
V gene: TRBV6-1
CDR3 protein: CASSGLAGGYEQYF

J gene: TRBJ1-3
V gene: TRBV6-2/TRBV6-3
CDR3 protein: CASSSYRPELSGNTIYF

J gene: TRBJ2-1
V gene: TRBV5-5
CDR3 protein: CASSSLAGPLNEQFF

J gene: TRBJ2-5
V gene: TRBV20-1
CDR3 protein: CSARESSGLQETQYF

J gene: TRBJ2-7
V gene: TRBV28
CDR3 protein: CASSSPDGSSYEQYF

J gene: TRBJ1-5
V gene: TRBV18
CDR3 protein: CASSPQTGLNQPQHF

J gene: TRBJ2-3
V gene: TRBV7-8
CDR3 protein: CASTPDRGSPDTQYF

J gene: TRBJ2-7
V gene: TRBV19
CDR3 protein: CASSVYSGSHYEQYF

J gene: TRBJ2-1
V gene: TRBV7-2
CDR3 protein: CASSLLAGVNYEFF

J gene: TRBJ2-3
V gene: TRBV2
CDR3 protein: CASIRNRASLEPPDTQYF

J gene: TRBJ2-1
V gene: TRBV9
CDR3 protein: CASSAEWGLAYNEQFF

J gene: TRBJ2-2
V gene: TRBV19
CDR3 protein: CASSTTGGNGELFF

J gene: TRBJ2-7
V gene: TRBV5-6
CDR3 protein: CASRDGHNYEQYF

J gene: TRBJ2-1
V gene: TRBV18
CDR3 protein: CASSGNTGGDEQFF

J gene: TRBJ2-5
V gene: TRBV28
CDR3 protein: CASRTLGQGAGETQYF

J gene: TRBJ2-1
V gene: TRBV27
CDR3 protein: CASTSGTSGTNEQFF

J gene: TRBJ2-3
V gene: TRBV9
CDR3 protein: CASSVAWGHTQYF

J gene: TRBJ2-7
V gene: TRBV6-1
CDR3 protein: CASSSAGSYEQYF

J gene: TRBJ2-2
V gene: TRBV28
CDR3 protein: CASSSGGRIGELFF

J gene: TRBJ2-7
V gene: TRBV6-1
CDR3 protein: CASSYTSGSDFVQYF

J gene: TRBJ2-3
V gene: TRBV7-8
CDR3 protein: CASSLVGTSGRAAQYF

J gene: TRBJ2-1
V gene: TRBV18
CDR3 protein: CASSRQGFSGTYNEQFF

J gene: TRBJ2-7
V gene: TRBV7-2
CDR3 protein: CASGRSSYEQYF

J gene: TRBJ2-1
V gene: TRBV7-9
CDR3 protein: CASGGRANEQFF

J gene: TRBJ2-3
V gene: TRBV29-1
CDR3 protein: CSVELNWSDTQYF

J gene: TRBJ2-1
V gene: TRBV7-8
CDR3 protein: CASSPTISSYNEQFF

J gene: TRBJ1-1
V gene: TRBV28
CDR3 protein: CASSPGTGTEAFF

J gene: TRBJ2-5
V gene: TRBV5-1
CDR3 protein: CASSFRDSLQETQYF

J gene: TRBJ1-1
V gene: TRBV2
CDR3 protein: CASLRMSKSGTEAFF

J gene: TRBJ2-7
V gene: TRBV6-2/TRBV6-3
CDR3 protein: CASIDGGAGLAGSSYEQYF

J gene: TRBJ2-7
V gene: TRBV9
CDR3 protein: CASSATGGVMDEQYF

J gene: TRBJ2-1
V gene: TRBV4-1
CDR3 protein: CASSPIQLAGGSYNEQFF